One and the same sample provided the 9 T cell receptor beta chains below, sequenced in a study of T cell clonotyping in hematopoietic cell transplantation (dated by TCRdb to the early 2020s). To prepare the library, the immunoSEQ multiplex PCR assay was applied. What TCRdb holds here is the immuneACCESS table cut down to in-frame rearrangements. Part of the clones is not present; checked against another copy, under half of the missing clones reflect an unresolved V gene, and the others are unexplained. The sample table holds 15,000 or so clones, of which more than 60% were seen once. Together, the top ten hold roughly 10% of the sample. This specimen's time point label, per the study, means: 30 days after allo-HCT. Sample: PBMCs, taken 30 days after allogeneic stem cell transplant. The receptor set was obtained from a male patient in his fifties who had an allogeneic stem cell transplant from an unrelated donor, so T cells may come from the graft donor. Some clones in this sample may be carry-over from other donors' samples.

The chain employs TRBV5-1 and TRBJ2-3, with D uncertain. Deletions cut 0 bases from V and 8 bases from J, with 7 bases between. The length of the CDR3 is 12 residues. The germline V gene has CDR1 SGHRS and CDR2 YFSETQ. The CDR3 region is CASSLGSGTQYF. CDR3 sequence (DNA): TGCGCCAGCAGCTTGGGAAGTGGTACGCAGTATTTT.

The DNA of the CDR3 is TGTGCCAGTAGGGGGTCGGCGGGGGCCAACACCGGGGAGCTGTTTTTT. Its protein is CASRGSAGANTGELFF. The V gene is TRBV19, the J gene TRBJ2-2; tentatively, D is TRBD2 (7 bases). CDR3 length equals 16 residues. CDR1 is LNHDA, CDR2 SQIVND, per germline (reference sequence). Trimming pared 6 bases from V and 2 bases from J, leaving 16 bases between. The full variable domain, completed using reference TRBV19 and TRBJ2-2, is DGGITQSPKYLFRKEGQNVTLSCEQNLNHDAMYWYRQDPGQGLRLIYYSQIVNDFQKGDIAEGYSVSREKKESFPLTVTSAQKNPTAFYLCASRGSAGANTGELFFGEGSRLTVL.

This clone was detected only a few times. The V call is TRBV11-1, the J call TRBJ1-2; the D gene is possibly TRBD1 (5 bases). From germline, CDR1 is SGHAT and CDR2 FQDESV (reference sequence). Between the trimmed V and J ends, which lost 5 bases and 4 bases, there was a span of 17 bases. This CDR3 comprises 15 residues. The chain's CDR3 is CASSDSGTPGYGYTF. The CDR3 DNA is TGTGCCAGCAGCGACTCCGGGACCCCTGGCTATGGCTACACCTTC.

The chain carries TRBV7-8 and TRBJ1-2; D uncertain. CDR1 and CDR2 from the germline V gene are SGHVS and FQNEAQ. Trimming removed 2 bases at V and 1 base at J, with 11 bases between. The CDR3 is 15 amino acids. The CDR3 nucleotides are TGTGCCAGCAGCTTAAATGGACTCCATAACTATGGCTACACCTTC. It specifies CASSLNGLHNYGYTF.

CDR3 in DNA: TGTGCCAGCAGGGTCGGACAGGGGGCCTATGGCTACACCTTC. Protein product: CASRVGQGAYGYTF. The rearrangement uses TRBV6-5 and TRBJ1-2; 11 bases agree with TRBD1. Germline trimming cut 6 bases from V and 4 bases from J; bases unmatched to any gene: 4. The CDR3 runs to 14 residues. The germline V gene has CDR1 MNHEY and CDR2 SVGAGI.

This sequence joins TRBV30 and TRBJ1-2, with D tentatively TRBD1 (6 bases). The germline V gene has CDR1 GTSNPN and CDR2 SVGIG (reference sequence). Trimming removed 7 bases at V and 7 bases at J, with 19 bases between. This CDR3 region has 13 residues. CDR3 coding DNA: TGTGCCTCCCCGGGGGCCCTTGTGGGTGGCTACACCTTC. Its protein product is CASPGALVGGYTF.

This clone showed up just a few times. The V gene is TRBV9, the J gene TRBJ1-2, with D possibly matching TRBD1 (5 bases). This CDR3 is 12 amino acids long. Trimming left V 4 bases short and J 11 bases short, with 15 bases between. The germline V gene encodes CDR1 SGDLS and CDR2 YYNGEE. The CDR3 bases are TGTGCCAGCAGCAGGGGACCCGAAATATACACCTTC. Protein product: CASSRGPEIYTF. The whole variable domain, filled in from reference TRBV9 and TRBJ1-2, reads DSGVTQTPKHLITATGQRVTLRCSPRSGDLSVYWYQQSLDQGLQFLIQYYNGEERAKGNILERFSAQQFPDLHSELNLSSLELGDSALYFCASSRGPEIYTFGSGTRLTVV.

This clone has just a few counts. The J gene is TRBJ2-7, the V gene TRBV30; 7 bases are shared with TRBD1. V lost 2 bases and J lost 4; bases outside the gene matches: 5. There are 13 residues in the CDR3. The germline gives CDR1 GTSNPN, CDR2 SVGIG (reference sequence). The CDR3 sequence: CAWSPGQWYEQYF. The DNA of the CDR3 is TGTGCCTGGAGTCCGGGACAGTGGTACGAGCAGTACTTC. The full variable domain, with the rest looked up from reference TRBV30 and TRBJ2-7, is SQTIHQWPATLVQPVGSPLSLECTVEGTSNPNLYWYRQAAGRGLQLLFYSVGIGQISSEVPQNLSASRPQDRQFILSSKKLLLSDSGFYLCAWSPGQWYEQYFGPGTRLTVT.

To note about this clone: Its ends do not fully match the called genes, so a read error is possible. This chain links TRBV20-1 with TRBJ1-1; tentative D call: TRBD1 (5 bases). This CDR3 is 11 amino acids long. Germline assignment: CDR1 DFQATT and CDR2 SNEGSKA (reference sequence). The CDR3 spells CSAREGYPAFF. The DNA for the CDR3 is TGCAGTGCCAGAGAGGGGTATCCAGCTTTCTTT.